The 16 T cell receptor beta chains below come from one sample, sequenced in a study of CD8 T cells in Susac syndrome. RNA amounts of about 0.5 to 1 ug underwent reverse transcription with random hexamers. One entry per CDR3 protein, called by TCRdb with MiXCR from the immunoSEQ multiplex PCR reads. The sample holds 70,000 to 75,000 distinct CDR3 sequences, 90% to 95% seen once. The sample taken for sequencing was CD4+ T cells from PBMCs. These receptors were obtained from a human donor with Susac syndrome.

The V and J genes are TRBV29-1 and TRBJ2-5, with 10 bases that match TRBD2. Germline V lookup: CDR1 SQVTM, CDR2 ANQGSEA. V lost 0 bases, J lost 2 bases, and 12 bases stayed unmatched. The CDR3 spans 18 residues. CDR3 sequence: CSVEDAPSGGAPQETQYF. DNA for the CDR3: TGCAGCGTTGAAGACGCACCAAGCGGGGGGGCCCCTCAAGAGACCCAGTACTTC. Drawing the rest from reference TRBV29-1 and TRBJ2-5, the complete variable domain is SAVISQKPSRDICQRGTSLTIQCQVDSQVTMMFWYRQQPGQSLTLIATANQGSEATYESGFVIDKFPISRPNLTFSTLTVSNMSPEDSSIYLCSVEDAPSGGAPQETQYFGPGTRLLVL.

About this clonotype: Relative to the germline gene, one junction end is altered; a read error may explain this. This chain links TRBV4-1 with TRBJ2-7, with D tentatively TRBD1 (5 bases). The germline CDR1 and CDR2 sequences are MGHRA and YSYEKL. CDR3 size: 16 residues. This CDR3 is CASSQEGPPDSTTAHF. CDR3 bases: TGCGCCAGCAGCCAAGAGGGGCCTCCCGACAGTACTACGGCCCACTTC.

This clonotype was found once. V usage is TRBV7-9 and J usage is TRBJ2-1; 9 nucleotides line up with TRBD2. CDR1 and CDR2 (germline): SEHNR, FQNEAQ (reference sequence). The V segment lost 8 bases and the J segment 1 base; nucleotides outside the gene matches: 6. The CDR3 has 15 amino acids. DNA for the CDR3: TGTGCCAGCTCCACGGCGGGGGGGTCCTACAATGAGCAGTTCTTC. Protein sequence: CASSTAGGSYNEQFF.

This chain links TRBV2 with TRBJ1-2; D is uncertain. CDR3 length equals 14 residues. Trimming took off 5 bases at V and 2 bases at J, with 12 bases between the two ends. Germline values: CDR1 SNHLY, CDR2 FYNNEI. The CDR3 sequence: CASSPRTGNYGYTF. The CDR3 DNA follows: TGTGCCAGCAGTCCCCGGACCGGAAACTATGGCTACACCTTC.

The chain links TRBV28 to TRBJ2-3, with 11 bases aligning to TRBD1. Germline CDR1 is MDHEN and CDR2 is SYDVKM. The CDR3 is 14 amino acids. J was trimmed by 5 bases and V by 8 bases; bases with no gene match: 6. As DNA, the CDR3 is TGTGCCAGCCGGACAGGGGGCGCGGGAGATACGCAGTATTTT. This sequence encodes CASRTGGAGDTQYF. Drawing the rest from reference TRBV28 and TRBJ2-3, the complete variable domain is DVKVTQSSRYLVKRTGEKVFLECVQDMDHENMFWYRQDPGLGLRLIYFSYDVKMKEKGDIPEGYSVSREKKERFSLILESASTNQTSMYLCASRTGGAGDTQYFGPGTRLTVL.

The chain is built from TRBV12-3 or TRBV12-4 and TRBJ1-1; no firm D call. The CDR3 is made up of 12 amino acids. V was shortened by 1 base and J by 7 bases, with 7 bases between the two germline ends. The CDR3 region is CASSLVQLEAFF. The CDR3 region has the DNA TGTGCCAGCAGTTTAGTCCAGCTTGAAGCTTTCTTT.

This chain joins TRBV3-1 and TRBJ1-2; 8 bases are a match to TRBD1. Per the germline V gene, CDR1 is LGHDT and CDR2 is YNNKEL (reference sequence). J gave up 3 bases and V 4 bases, and 10 bases lay outside the gene matches. CDR3 length equals 16 residues. DNA for the CDR3: TGTGCCAGCAGCCGCATCGGACAGGGAGTATACTATGGCTACACCTTC. It translates to CASSRIGQGVYYGYTF.

This clonotype has just one count. This chain connects TRBV7-3 to TRBJ2-2; D is unresolved. Germline V CDR1 and CDR2: SGHTA, FQGTGA. The V end lost 5 bases, the J end lost 2 bases, and 9 bases lay between the germline ends. This CDR3 region has 14 residues. The CDR3 DNA reads TGTGCCAGCAGCAGGAGTTTAAACACCGGGGAGCTGTTTTTT. The encoded protein is CASSRSLNTGELFF.

The V gene is TRBV4-1, the J gene TRBJ1-5; possible D gene TRBD1, 5 bases. CDR1 is MGHRA, CDR2 YSYEKL, per germline. The CDR3 is made up of 16 amino acids. Deletions cut 1 base from V and 0 bases from J, with 10 bases between. CDR3 DNA sequence: TGCGCCAGCAGCCAAGGGAGGGGCGATAGCAATCAGCCCCAGCATTTT. Protein product: CASSQGRGDSNQPQHF.

The rearrangement joins TRBV28 to TRBJ2-1; D is possibly TRBD1 or TRBD2 (5 bases each). The CDR3 spans 15 residues. Trimming left V 8 bases short and J 4 bases short, with 18 bases between. Germline V CDR1 and CDR2: MDHEN, SYDVKM. The CDR3 coding sequence is TGTGCCAGCGTCCGGGGCAGGGCACTTTACAATGAGCAGTTCTTC. Translation gives CASVRGRALYNEQFF.

The V gene is TRBV20-1, the J gene TRBJ2-7; 9 bases match TRBD1. Germline V lookup: CDR1 DFQATT, CDR2 SNEGSKA (reference sequence). CDR3 length: 12 amino acids. Trimming at V came to 2 bases and at J to 7 bases, leaving 3 bases not matched to a gene. The CDR3 DNA follows: TGCAGTGCTAGATATGACAGGGGGGAGCAGTACTTC. Protein product: CSARYDRGEQYF.

This rearrangement joins TRBV6-6 to TRBJ2-2; D uncertain. This CDR3 contains 15 residues. Germline V gene lookup returns CDR1 MNHNY and CDR2 SVGAGI (reference sequence). V gave up 2 bases and J gave up 3 bases, with 10 bases separating them. The CDR3 DNA reads TGTGCCAGCAGTTACGCTCGAAGGGACACCGGGGAGCTGTTTTTT. The encoded protein is CASSYARRDTGELFF.

The chain employs TRBV4-1 and TRBJ2-3; D is ambiguous. Per the germline V gene, CDR1 is MGHRA and CDR2 is YSYEKL. With 0 bases removed from V and 4 bases from J, the gap between germline ends came to 8 bases. CDR3 length equals 14 residues. The CDR3 sequence: CASSQETLPDTQYF. The CDR3 bases are TGCGCCAGCAGCCAAGAGACCTTACCAGATACGCAGTATTTT.

The rearrangement links TRBV2 to TRBJ2-3; D ambiguous. Germline values: CDR1 SNHLY, CDR2 FYNNEI. There are 14 residues in the CDR3. V was cut by 4 bases and J by 2 bases, with 10 bases left in between. The CDR3 bases are TGTGCCAGCAGTGCGAGTCGGACCACAGATACGCAGTATTTT. Translation gives CASSASRTTDTQYF.

The CDR3 sequence: CASSLARQGETQYF. Here the CDR3 DNA reads TGCGCCAGCAGCTTGGCCCGACAGGGAGAGACCCAGTACTTC. This chain links TRBV5-1 with TRBJ2-5, with TRBD1 matching 7 bases. Losses at the gene ends were 0 bases for V and 4 bases for J; bases not matched to a gene: 3. The CDR3 is made up of 14 amino acids. Germline CDR1 and CDR2: SGHRS and YFSETQ.

This clonotype was detected only once. In DNA form, the CDR3 reads TGCAGCGTCCAGCGCTCTAACACCGGGGAGCTGTTTTTT. Protein: CSVQRSNTGELFF. J is TRBJ2-2 and V is TRBV29-1; no firm D call. The V end lost 6 bases, the J end lost 2 bases, and 10 bases lay between the germline ends. The CDR3 has 13 amino acids. The germline V gene encodes CDR1 SQVTM and CDR2 ANQGSEA.